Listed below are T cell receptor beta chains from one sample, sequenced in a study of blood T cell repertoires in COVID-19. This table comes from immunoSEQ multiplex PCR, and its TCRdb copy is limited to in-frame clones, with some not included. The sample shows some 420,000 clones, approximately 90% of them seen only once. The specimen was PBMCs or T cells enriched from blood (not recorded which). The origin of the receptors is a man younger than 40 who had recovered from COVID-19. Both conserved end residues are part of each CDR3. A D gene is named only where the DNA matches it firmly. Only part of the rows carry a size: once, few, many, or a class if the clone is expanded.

TGCGCCAGCAGCTGGAGGGTAGGCGCCTACGAGCAGTACTTC CASSWRVGAYEQYF TRBV5-1 NA NA TRBJ2-7
TGTGCCAGTAGTGGGGAGGGCCAGCCCCAGCATTTT CASSGEGQPQHF TRBV19 NA NA TRBJ1-5
TGTGCCAGCAGCTTGGCCACGGGAGGTACTGAAGCTTTCTTT CASSLATGGTEAFF TRBV5-6 NA NA TRBJ1-1
TGCGCCAGCAGCTTGGCCGTCGGGGGTCTACAAGAGACCCAGTACTTC CASSLAVGGLQETQYF TRBV5-1 NA NA TRBJ2-5
TGTGCCAGCAGTGAGGGGGACAGGGGAGGATCACCCCTCCACTTT CASSEGDRGGSPLHF TRBV2 TRBD1 NA TRBJ1-6
TGTGCCAGCAGCCAAGGGGTTGAGGCCTCCACAGATACGCAGTATTTT CASSQGVEASTDTQYF TRBV3-1/TRBV3-2 NA NA TRBJ2-3
TGTGCCAGCAGCTTGGACGGTTTAGGAAACACCATATATTTT CASSLDGLGNTIYF TRBV5-4 NA NA TRBJ1-3
TGTGCCAGTAAGCGGGCAACTAATGAAAAACTGTTTTTT CASKRATNEKLFF TRBV19 NA NA TRBJ1-4
TGTGCCTCCGATAAATCCCTACCCCTGAACACTGAAGCTTTCTTT CASDKSLPLNTEAFF TRBV30 NA few TRBJ1-1
TGTGCCAGCAGCCAAGAAGGTGGTCTAGCCAATGAGCAGTTCTTC CASSQEGGLANEQFF TRBV4-2 NA NA TRBJ2-1
TGCGCCAGCAGCTGGGCGTACGACACTGAAGCTTTCTTT CASSWAYDTEAFF TRBV5-1 NA once TRBJ1-1
TGTGCCAGCAGCCACAAAAGCGGAGCCGCCTACGAGCAGTACTTC CASSHKSGAAYEQYF TRBV5-8 NA NA TRBJ2-7
TGTGCCAGCACAACGACTAGCACAGATACGCAGTATTTT CASTTTSTDTQYF TRBV4-2 NA NA TRBJ2-3
TGTGCCAGCAGGACCTGGCCTAGCGAGAAGCTCTTC CASRTWPSEKLF TRBV12-3/TRBV12-4 NA NA TRBJ2-1
TGTGCCAGCAGAGACTCCTACCAAGAGACCCAGTACTTC CASRDSYQETQYF TRBV6-5 NA NA TRBJ2-5
TGTGCCAGCAGTTACTCGATCGGGGTTAGCTACGAGCAGTACTTC CASSYSIGVSYEQYF TRBV6-2/TRBV6-3 NA NA TRBJ2-7
TGTGCCAGCAGTGGGGGGACTAGCGGGAGACGAGAGCAGTACTTC CASSGGTSGRREQYF TRBV28 TRBD2 NA TRBJ2-7
TGCAGTGCAAGACAGGGCTACGAGCAGTACTTC CSARQGYEQYF TRBV20-1 TRBD1 NA TRBJ2-7
TGTGCCACCAGCAGAGAACCGACCGGGACACAGTACTTC CATSREPTGTQYF TRBV15 NA few TRBJ2-7
TGTGCCAGCAGCCTTAAACCAGAAAACTATGGCTACACCTTC CASSLKPENYGYTF TRBV6-5 NA NA TRBJ1-2
TGTGCCAGCAGCCAACAGGGGAACATGAACACTGAAGCTTTCTTT CASSQQGNMNTEAFF TRBV9 TRBD1 once TRBJ1-1
TGTGCCACCAGTAAAGGACTAGGGGATTTGGATACGCAGTATTTT CATSKGLGDLDTQYF TRBV24-1 TRBD2 NA TRBJ2-3
TGTGCCAGCACGGGGGGCAATGGCTACACCTTC CASTGGNGYTF TRBV7-9 NA NA TRBJ1-2
TGTGCCAGCATTCCCGGGACAGGGACCTACGAGCAGTACTTC CASIPGTGTYEQYF TRBV28 TRBD1 NA TRBJ2-7
TGTGCCATCAGTGAGTCACAACTAGCGGGCCAGCAGTTCTTC CAISESQLAGQQFF TRBV10-3 TRBD2 NA TRBJ2-1
TGTGCCAGTAGCCCGGGACAGAAGAATTACAATGAGCAGTTCTTC CASSPGQKNYNEQFF TRBV19 TRBD1 NA TRBJ2-1
TGTGCCAGCAGTGAAGCGACCGGACTAGCGGGACCGGGGGATACGCAGTATTTT CASSEATGLAGPGDTQYF TRBV6-1 TRBD2 NA TRBJ2-3
TGTGCCAGCTCACCACAAGACAGTAAGGATCAGCCCCAGCATTTT CASSPQDSKDQPQHF TRBV18 NA NA TRBJ1-5
TGTGCCATCAGTTCCTCCGGGACAGGGGAGACCCAGTACTTC CAISSSGTGETQYF TRBV10-3 TRBD1 once TRBJ2-5
TGCGCCAGCAGCTTTGACAGGGGTCATACAGATACGCAGTATTTT CASSFDRGHTDTQYF TRBV5-1 TRBD1 NA TRBJ2-3
TGCGCCAGCAGCCAAGCGGAGGGCCGTGACGAGCAGTACTTC CASSQAEGRDEQYF TRBV4-1 NA NA TRBJ2-7
TGTGCCATCAGCCTAGGCCCCCCGGGACTCACCACAAGAAGCACAGATACGCAGTATTTT CAISLGPPGLTTRSTDTQYF TRBV10-3 NA NA TRBJ2-3
TGTGCCAGCAGCTTAAGGTCGGAGAGCTCCTACAATGAGCAGTTCTTC CASSLRSESSYNEQFF TRBV13 NA NA TRBJ2-1
TGTGCCAGCAGTTACGGGACAGGGGTAAATTCACCCCTCCACTTT CASSYGTGVNSPLHF TRBV28 TRBD1 few TRBJ1-6
TGTGCCAGCAGTTTTGGCCATACGCAGTATTTT CASSFGHTQYF TRBV27 NA NA TRBJ2-3
TGTGCCAGCAGGCCCGACAGGGGTACGCAGTATTTT CASRPDRGTQYF TRBV5-4 TRBD1 NA TRBJ2-3
TGTGCCAGTACCAGCGGGAGTGTGACAGATACGCAGTATTTT CASTSGSVTDTQYF TRBV19 TRBD2 NA TRBJ2-3
TGTGCCAGCAGCTCAATGGCGGGGACAGATACGCAGTATTTT CASSSMAGTDTQYF TRBV9 NA NA TRBJ2-3
TGTGCCAGCTCACCACAGAGACAGGGGGCAGGTGAAGCTTTCTTT CASSPQRQGAGEAFF TRBV18 TRBD1 NA TRBJ1-1
TGTGCCAGCAAGCCGCGGGGACCCTCTACAATTGAGCAGTTCTTC CASKPRGPSTIEQFF TRBV28 NA NA TRBJ2-1
TGTGCCAGCAGTCAGGCGGGAGGGCCACAGGAGCAGTTCTTC CASSQAGGPQEQFF TRBV7-9 TRBD2 once TRBJ2-1
TGTGCCAGCGGTTTACAGGGGGCGAGCTTCTACGAGCAGTACTTC CASGLQGASFYEQYF TRBV27 TRBD1 NA TRBJ2-7